A single sample is the source of the 11 T cell receptor beta chains below, sequenced in a study of shared clonotypes between healthy human individuals. TCRdb's table, derived via immunoSEQ multiplex PCR, lists solely in-frame clones and lacks some. Of some 2.1 million clones in the sample, over 85% are singletons; the top ten hold about 1.1%. Naive CD8 cells comprised CD45RO-negative, CCR7-positively selected cells, excluding terminally differentiated effector memory CD45RA+ cells. Sequenced: naive CD8+ T cells sorted from blood. The receptors shown here come from a young man in good health.

To note about this clone: Different DNA sequences within this sample yield the same CDR3. The chain is built from TRBV7-9 and TRBJ1-1; D not resolved. V was cut by 1 base and J by 1 base, with 7 bases left in between. This CDR3 is built from 14 residues. CDR1 is SEHNR and CDR2 is FQNEAQ in the germline V gene (reference sequence). In DNA, the CDR3 is TGTGCCAGCAGCTTAGGTTGGGAGAACACTGAAGCTTTCTTT. Translating gives CASSLGWENTEAFF.

The chain combines TRBV6-5 with TRBJ1-2, with D possibly being TRBD1 (6 bases). This CDR3 is built from 13 residues. Germline lookup yields CDR1 MNHEY and CDR2 SVGAGI. V lost 7 bases and J lost 6, with 15 bases in between. The CDR3 loop is CASTTVQGNGYTF. The CDR3 coding sequence is TGTGCCAGCACCACTGTACAGGGTAATGGCTACACCTTC.

The chain carries TRBV27 and TRBJ2-3, with a possible D match to TRBD1 (5 bases). The germline gives CDR1 MNHEY, CDR2 SMNVEV (reference sequence). Deletions cut 1 base from V and 1 base from J, with 12 bases between. The CDR3 has 16 residues. CDR3 sequence (DNA): TGTGCCAGCAGTTTATTAAAAGGACAAGGCACAGATACGCAGTATTTT. This codes for CASSLLKGQGTDTQYF.

The CDR3 sequence: CASSLLIGVGQPQHF. CDR3 nucleotides: TGTGCCAGCAGCCTATTAATAGGGGTAGGACAGCCCCAGCATTTT. The genes are TRBV28 and TRBJ1-5; D may be TRBD1 (5 bases). The ends were cut back, 6 bases at V and 7 bases at J, with 19 bases in the middle. CDR3 length equals 15 residues. Germline V gives CDR1 MDHEN, CDR2 SYDVKM.

The chain carries TRBV13 and TRBJ2-2; no clear D gene. Germline V gives CDR1 PRHDT, CDR2 FYEKMQ (reference sequence). The CDR3 has 14 amino acids. V was clipped by 5 bases and J by 1 base, with 8 bases between them. The CDR3 loop is CASSPRQNTGELFF. The DNA of the CDR3 is TGTGCCAGCAGCCCCAGACAGAACACCGGGGAGCTGTTTTTT.

The CDR3 DNA reads as TGTGCCAGCAGCCACACAAGGAGGCCTCAGAACACCGGGGAGCTGTTTTTT. The encoded protein is CASSHTRRPQNTGELFF. The rearrangement uses TRBV9 and TRBJ2-2, with D tentatively TRBD2 (5 bases). Germline values: CDR1 SGDLS, CDR2 YYNGEE. Between the trimmed V and J ends, which lost 4 bases and 1 base, there was a span of 17 bases. This CDR3 comprises 17 residues.

The chain uses TRBV11-2 and TRBJ1-2; possible D gene TRBD1, 6 bases. The CDR3 runs 16 residues. The V end was cut by 0 bases, the J end by 8 bases, with 19 bases between. The germline V gene has CDR1 SGHAT and CDR2 FQNNGV. The CDR3 DNA follows: TGTGCCAGCAGCTTAGATACACGGGACACAGTCACCGGCTACACCTTC. Translation gives CASSLDTRDTVTGYTF. Supplemented by reference TRBV11-2 and TRBJ1-2, the full variable domain reads EAGVAQSPRYKIIEKRQSVAFWCNPISGHATLYWYQQILGQGPKLLIQFQNNGVVDDSQLPKDRFSAERLKGVDSTLKIQPAKLEDSAVYLCASSLDTRDTVTGYTFGSGTRLTVV.

This clone was seen a single time. V usage is TRBV5-1 and J usage is TRBJ2-7; D possibly corresponds to TRBD1 (6 bases). The ends were cut back, 4 bases at V and 0 bases at J, with 14 bases in the middle. The germline CDR1 and CDR2 sequences are SGHRS and YFSETQ. The CDR3 length is 15 residues. The CDR3 DNA sequence: TGCGCCAGCAGCATAGGGCAGGGGAGCTCCTACGAGCAGTACTTC. It codes for CASSIGQGSSYEQYF.

The chain combines TRBV7-9 with TRBJ2-5; 7 bases map to TRBD1. The CDR3 spans 14 residues. The germline gives CDR1 SEHNR, CDR2 FQNEAQ (reference sequence). V lost 2 bases to trimming and J lost 5 bases; unmatched junction nucleotides: 5. CDR3 in DNA: TGTGCCAGCAGCTTAAGTTCACAGGGGGAGACCCAGTACTTC. Amino acids: CASSLSSQGETQYF.

The chain has TRBV5-4 and TRBJ1-6; D ambiguous. Trimming took off 4 bases at V and 4 bases at J, with 9 bases between the two ends. This CDR3 has 14 residues. Germline CDR1 SGHNT, CDR2 YYREEE (reference sequence). DNA for the CDR3: TGTGCCAGCAGCAAGGACGGGTATAATTCACCCCTCCACTTT. It is translated as CASSKDGYNSPLHF. Filled out from reference TRBV5-4 and TRBJ1-6, the complete variable domain reads ETGVTQSPTHLIKTRGQQVTLRCSSQSGHNTVSWYQQALGQGPQFIFQYYREEENGRGNFPPRFSGLQFPNYSSELNVNALELDDSALYLCASSKDGYNSPLHFGNGTRLTVT.

V usage is TRBV12-2 and J usage is TRBJ1-3. TRBV12-2 is a pseudogene locus. The CDR3 loop spans 15 amino acids. The DNA for the CDR3 is TGTGCAAGTCGCTTAGCGTGGAGGGGGGAGAACACCATATATTTT. The encoded protein is CASRLAWRGENTIYF.